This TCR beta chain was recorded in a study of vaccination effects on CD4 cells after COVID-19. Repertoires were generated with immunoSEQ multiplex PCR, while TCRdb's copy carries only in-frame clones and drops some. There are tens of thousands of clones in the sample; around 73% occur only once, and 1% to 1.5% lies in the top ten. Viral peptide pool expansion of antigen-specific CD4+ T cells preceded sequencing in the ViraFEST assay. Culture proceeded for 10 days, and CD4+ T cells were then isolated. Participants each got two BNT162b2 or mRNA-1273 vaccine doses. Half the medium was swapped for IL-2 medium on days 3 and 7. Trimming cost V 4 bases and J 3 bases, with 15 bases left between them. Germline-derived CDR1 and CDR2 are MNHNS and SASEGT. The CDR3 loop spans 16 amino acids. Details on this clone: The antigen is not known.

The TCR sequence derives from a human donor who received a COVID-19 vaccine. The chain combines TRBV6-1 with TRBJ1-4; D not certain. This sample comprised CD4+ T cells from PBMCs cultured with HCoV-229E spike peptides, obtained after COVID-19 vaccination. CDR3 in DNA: TGTGCCAGCAGTGGTCGGACCGGAGTGGCTAATGAAAAACTGTTTTTT. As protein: CASSGRTGVANEKLFF.